This T cell receptor (beta chain) was obtained from a study of neurological immune-mediated disorders. General study results and limits: No sharing of CDR3 amino acid sequences was observed among expanded clones across subjects, suggesting private repertoires in all groups. There was no association between the multiple sclerosis repertoire cluster and any clinical or MRI feature.

Comments on this clonotype: What it binds is not known.

Per germline, CDR1 SGHVS and CDR2 FQNEAQ. Trimming stripped 5 bases from V and 4 bases from J, with 14 bases between. The CDR3 sequence is 14 residues long. TCRdb re-called the 5' RACE reads with MiXCR, one entry per CDR3 protein. Among 55,000 to 70,000 distinct CDR3 sequences listed, 3.2% were seen once. The sequence was collected from a woman aged 45-59 years with multiple sclerosis. The chain employs TRBV7-8 and TRBJ2-5, with a weak D call TRBD2 (5 bases). Sequenced: PBMCs. The CDR3 region has the DNA TGTGCCAGCAGCCGCACGGGGTTTACAGAGACCCAGTACTTC. This gives the protein CASSRTGFTETQYF.